This note documents a single TCR beta chain sequence. The antigen is undetermined. These data originate in a study of OX40 agonist ivuxolimab in advanced cancers. About the research overall: Partial responses were achieved by three patients: one hepatocellular carcinoma, two cutaneous melanoma. Overall study findings and caveats: Low normalized T-cell clonal expansion also characterized some of the nonresponders. Compared with CD4+, CD8+ T cells on average had more expanded clones.

Sequenced by immunoSEQ multiplex PCR; TCRdb stores in-frame clones only, minus some. Here the sample spans some 80,000 clones, more than 80% being singletons. V trimming: 4 bases; J trimming: 7 bases; junction bases outside the gene matches: 12. Germline CDR1 reads MNHEY; CDR2 reads SMNVEV (reference sequence). The CDR3 is 15 amino acids. Enrollment shut out patients with autoimmune disease history or systemic immunosuppression. The material was CD4+ or CD8+ T cells sorted from blood, obtained in a trial of the OX40 agonist ivuxolimab. V and J are TRBV27 and TRBJ1-1; 7 bases are a match to TRBD1. The sequence was obtained from an adult with an advanced solid tumor such as melanoma, head and neck, liver or kidney cancer. The CDR3 DNA reads TGTGCCAGCAGTTCGGGACAGCTCCAGAGAGGTGAAGCTTTCTTT. As protein: CASSSGQLQRGEAFF.